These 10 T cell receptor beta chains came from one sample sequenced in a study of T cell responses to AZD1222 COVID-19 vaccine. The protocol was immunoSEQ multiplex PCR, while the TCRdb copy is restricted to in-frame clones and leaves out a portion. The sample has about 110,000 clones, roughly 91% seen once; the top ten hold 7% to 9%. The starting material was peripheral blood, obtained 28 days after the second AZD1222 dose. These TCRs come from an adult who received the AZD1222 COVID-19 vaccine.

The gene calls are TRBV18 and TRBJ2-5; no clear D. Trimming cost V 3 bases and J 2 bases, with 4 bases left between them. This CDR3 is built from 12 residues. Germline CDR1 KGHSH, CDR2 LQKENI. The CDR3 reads CASSPEQETQYF. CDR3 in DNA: TGTGCCAGCTCACCGGAACAAGAGACCCAGTACTTC.

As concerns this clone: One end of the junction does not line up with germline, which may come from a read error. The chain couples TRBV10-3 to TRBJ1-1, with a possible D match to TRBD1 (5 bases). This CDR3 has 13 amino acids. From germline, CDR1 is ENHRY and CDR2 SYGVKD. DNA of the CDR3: TGTGCCATCAGCAGACAGAGCAACATTGAAGCTTTCTTT. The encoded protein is CAISRQSNIEAFF.

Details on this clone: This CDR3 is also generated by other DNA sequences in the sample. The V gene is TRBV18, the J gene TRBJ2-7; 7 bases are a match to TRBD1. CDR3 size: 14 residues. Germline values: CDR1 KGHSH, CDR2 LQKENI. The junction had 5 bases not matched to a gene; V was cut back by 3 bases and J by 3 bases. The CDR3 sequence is CASSPRTGLYEQYF. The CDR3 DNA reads TGTGCCAGCTCACCGCGGACAGGACTCTACGAGCAGTACTTC.

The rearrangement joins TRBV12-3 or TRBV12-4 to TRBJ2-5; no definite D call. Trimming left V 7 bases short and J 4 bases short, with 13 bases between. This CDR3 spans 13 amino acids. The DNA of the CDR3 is TGTGCCAGCACCCCCATTCCAGGAGAGACCCAGTACTTC. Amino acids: CASTPIPGETQYF.

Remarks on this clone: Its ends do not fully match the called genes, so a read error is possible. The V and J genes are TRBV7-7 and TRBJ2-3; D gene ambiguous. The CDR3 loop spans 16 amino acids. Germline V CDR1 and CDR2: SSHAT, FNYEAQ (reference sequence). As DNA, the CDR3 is TGTGCTAGCAGCTTAGATGGAGCCGCGGCTCCAGATACGCAGTATTTT. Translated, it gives CASSLDGAAAPDTQYF.

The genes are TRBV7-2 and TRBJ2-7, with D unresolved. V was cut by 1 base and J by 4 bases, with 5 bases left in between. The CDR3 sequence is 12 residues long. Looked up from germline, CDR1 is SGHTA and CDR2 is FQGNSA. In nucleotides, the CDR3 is TGTGCCAGCAGCTTAGTTAGGTACGAGCAGTACTTC. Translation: CASSLVRYEQYF. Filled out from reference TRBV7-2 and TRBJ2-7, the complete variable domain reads GAGVSQSPSNKVTEKGKDVELRCDPISGHTALYWYRQSLGQGLEFLIYFQGNSAPDKSGLPSDRFSAERTGGSVSTLTIQRTQQEDSAVYLCASSLVRYEQYFGPGTRLTVT.

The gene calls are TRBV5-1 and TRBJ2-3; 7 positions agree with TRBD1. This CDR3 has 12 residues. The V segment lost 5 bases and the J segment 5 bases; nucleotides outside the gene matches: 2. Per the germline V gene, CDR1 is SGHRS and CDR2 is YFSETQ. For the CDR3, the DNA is TGCGCCAGCAGACAGGGGATAGATACGCAGTATTTT. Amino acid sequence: CASRQGIDTQYF.

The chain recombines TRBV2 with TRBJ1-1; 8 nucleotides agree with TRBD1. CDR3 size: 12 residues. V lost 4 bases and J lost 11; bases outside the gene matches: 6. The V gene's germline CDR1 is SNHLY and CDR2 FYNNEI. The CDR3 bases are TGTGCCAGCAGTGTCCAGGGGGCCGGGGCTTTCTTT. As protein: CASSVQGAGAFF. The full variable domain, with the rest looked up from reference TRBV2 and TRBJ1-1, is EPEVTQTPSHQVTQMGQEVILRCVPISNHLYFYWYRQILGQKVEFLVSFYNNEISEKSEIFDDQFSVERPDGSNFTLKIRSTKLEDSAMYFCASSVQGAGAFFGQGTRLTVV.

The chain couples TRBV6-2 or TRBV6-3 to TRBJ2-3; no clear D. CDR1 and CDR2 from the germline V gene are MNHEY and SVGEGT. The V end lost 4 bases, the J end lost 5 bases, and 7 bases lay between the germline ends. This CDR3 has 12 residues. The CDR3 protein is CASSWSLDTQYF. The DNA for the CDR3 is TGTGCCAGCAGTTGGTCCTTAGATACGCAGTATTTT.

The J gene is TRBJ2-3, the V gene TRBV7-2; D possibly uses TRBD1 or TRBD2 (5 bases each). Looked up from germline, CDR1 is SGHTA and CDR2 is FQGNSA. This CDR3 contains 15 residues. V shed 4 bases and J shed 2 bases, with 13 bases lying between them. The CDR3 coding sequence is TGTGCCAGCAGCTCACAGTTGGGGGACACAGATACGCAGTATTTT. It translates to CASSSQLGDTDTQYF.